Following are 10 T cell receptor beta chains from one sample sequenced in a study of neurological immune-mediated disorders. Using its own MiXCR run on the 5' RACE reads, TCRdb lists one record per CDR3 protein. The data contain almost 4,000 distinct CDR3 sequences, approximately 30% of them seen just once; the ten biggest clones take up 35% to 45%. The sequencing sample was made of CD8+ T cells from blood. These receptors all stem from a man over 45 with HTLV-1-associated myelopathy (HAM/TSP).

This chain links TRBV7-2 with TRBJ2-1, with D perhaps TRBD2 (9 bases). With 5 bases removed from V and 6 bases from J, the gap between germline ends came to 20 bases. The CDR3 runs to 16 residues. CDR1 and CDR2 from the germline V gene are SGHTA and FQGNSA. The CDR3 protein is CASSQGAGLAVNEQFF. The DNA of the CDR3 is TGTGCCAGCAGCCAGGGGGCGGGACTAGCCGTCAATGAGCAGTTCTTC.

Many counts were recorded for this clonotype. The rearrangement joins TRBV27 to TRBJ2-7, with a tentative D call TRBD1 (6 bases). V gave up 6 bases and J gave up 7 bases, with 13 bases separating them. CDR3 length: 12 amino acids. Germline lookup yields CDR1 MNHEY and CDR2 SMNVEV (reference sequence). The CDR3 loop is CASSRTGLEQYF. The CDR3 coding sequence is TGTGCCAGCAGCCGAACAGGGCTAGAGCAGTACTTC.

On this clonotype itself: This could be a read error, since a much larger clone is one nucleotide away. CDR3 nucleotide sequence: TGCAGTGCTCCCCGACTAGACGTCACCGGGGAGCTGTTTTTT. Translation gives CSAPRLDVTGELFF. This chain uses TRBV20-1 with TRBJ2-2; D possibly corresponds to TRBD2 (6 bases). The CDR3 runs to 14 residues. V was clipped by 5 bases and J by 4 bases, with 14 bases between them. Germline V CDR1 and CDR2: DFQATT, SNEGSKA (reference sequence).

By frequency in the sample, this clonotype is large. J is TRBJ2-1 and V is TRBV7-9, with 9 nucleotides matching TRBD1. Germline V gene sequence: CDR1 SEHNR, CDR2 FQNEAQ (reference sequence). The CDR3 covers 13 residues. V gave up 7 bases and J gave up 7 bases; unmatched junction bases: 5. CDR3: CASITDRGNEQFF. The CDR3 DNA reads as TGTGCCAGCATCACGGACAGGGGTAATGAGCAGTTCTTC.

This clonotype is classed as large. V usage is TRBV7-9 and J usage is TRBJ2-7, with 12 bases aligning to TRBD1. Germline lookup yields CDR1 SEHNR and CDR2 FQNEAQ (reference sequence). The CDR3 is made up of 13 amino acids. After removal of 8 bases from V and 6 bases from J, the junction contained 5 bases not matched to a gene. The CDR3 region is CASLRDRGLEQYF. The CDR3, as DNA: TGTGCCAGCCTCCGGGACAGGGGGCTCGAGCAGTACTTC. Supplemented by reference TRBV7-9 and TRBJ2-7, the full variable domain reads DTGVSQNPRHKITKRGQNVTFRCDPISEHNRLYWYRQTLGQGPEFLTYFQNEAQLEKSRLLSDRFSAERPKGSFSTLEIQRTEQGDSAMYLCASLRDRGLEQYFGPGTRLTVT.

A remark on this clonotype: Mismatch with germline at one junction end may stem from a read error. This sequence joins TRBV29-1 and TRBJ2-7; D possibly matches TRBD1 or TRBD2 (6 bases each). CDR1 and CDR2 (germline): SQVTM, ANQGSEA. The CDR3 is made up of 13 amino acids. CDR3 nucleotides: TGTAGCGTTGAAGGGGGGAGCTTATACGAGAAGTACTTC. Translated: CSVEGGSLYEKYF.

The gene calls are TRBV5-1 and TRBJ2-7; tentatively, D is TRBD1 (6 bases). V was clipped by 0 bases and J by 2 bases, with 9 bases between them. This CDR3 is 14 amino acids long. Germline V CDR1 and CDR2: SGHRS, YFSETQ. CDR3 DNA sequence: TGCGCCAGCAGCTTGGGGACAGCGGCCTACGAGCAGTACTTC. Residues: CASSLGTAAYEQYF.

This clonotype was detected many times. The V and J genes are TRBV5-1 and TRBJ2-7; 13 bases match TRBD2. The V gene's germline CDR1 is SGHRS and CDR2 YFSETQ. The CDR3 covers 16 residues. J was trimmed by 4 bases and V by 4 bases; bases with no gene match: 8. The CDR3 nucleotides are TGCGCCAGCAGCGATCGGACTAGCGGGAGAGGGTACGAGCAGTACTTC. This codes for CASSDRTSGRGYEQYF.

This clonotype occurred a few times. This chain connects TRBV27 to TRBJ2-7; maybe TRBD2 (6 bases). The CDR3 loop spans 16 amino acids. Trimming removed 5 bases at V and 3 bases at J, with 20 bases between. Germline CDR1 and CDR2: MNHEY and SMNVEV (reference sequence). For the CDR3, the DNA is TGTGCCAGCAGTCCAGGACTAACGGGATCATTCTACGAGCAGTACTTC. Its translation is CASSPGLTGSFYEQYF.

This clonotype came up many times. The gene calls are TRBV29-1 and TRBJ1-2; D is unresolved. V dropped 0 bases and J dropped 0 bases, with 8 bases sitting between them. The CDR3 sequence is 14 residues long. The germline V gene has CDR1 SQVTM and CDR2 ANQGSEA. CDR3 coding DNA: TGCAGCGTTGAAGATCCAGGTTCTAACTATGGCTACACCTTC. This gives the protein CSVEDPGSNYGYTF.